This passage covers 5 T cell receptor beta chains from one sample sequenced in a study of PD-L1 blockade in urothelial cancer. Generated by immunoSEQ multiplex PCR, the TCRdb table keeps only in-frame clones and is missing some. The table shows 35,000 or so clones, with 84% occurring only once. Time point in this sample: pretreatment peripheral blood. The source was PBMCs, collected around atezolizumab (anti-PD-L1) treatment. The receptors were gathered from a man aged 60-69 years with urothelial cancer.

The rearrangement links TRBV28 to TRBJ2-7, with TRBD1 matching 7 bases. With 4 bases clipped from V and 4 bases from J, the junction kept 10 bases outside the gene matches. The CDR3 runs 15 residues. CDR1 is MDHEN, CDR2 SYDVKM, per germline. The CDR3 DNA reads TGTGCCAGCAGTTCCCCGGACAGGCTCGGGTACGAGCAGTACTTC. Encoded protein: CASSSPDRLGYEQYF.

The CDR3 spells CASSTGLAGGETQYF. CDR3 DNA: TGTGCCAGTAGTACCGGACTAGCGGGAGGAGAGACCCAGTACTTC. The rearrangement uses TRBV19 and TRBJ2-5; 14 bases align to TRBD2. Per germline, CDR1 LNHDA and CDR2 SQIVND (reference sequence). This CDR3 contains 15 residues. With 4 bases clipped from V and 4 bases from J, the junction kept 2 bases outside the gene matches.

The sample holds one count of this clone. The rearrangement uses TRBV29-1 and TRBJ2-5; the match to TRBD1 covers 11 bases. The junction had 9 bases not matched to a gene; V was cut back by 8 bases and J by 1 base. The germline V gene encodes CDR1 SQVTM and CDR2 ANQGSEA. There are 15 residues in the CDR3. CDR3: CSINPGTGGQETQYF. The CDR3 nucleotides are TGCAGCATAAACCCCGGGACAGGGGGCCAAGAGACCCAGTACTTC.

The chain carries TRBV11-3 and TRBJ2-1; D is unclear. The CDR3 covers 14 residues. V was cut by 0 bases and J by 4 bases, with 7 bases left in between. The germline V gene has CDR1 SGHNT and CDR2 YENEEA. CDR3 residues: CASSLDSVYNEQFF. Here the CDR3 DNA reads TGTGCCAGCAGCTTAGATTCCGTTTACAATGAGCAGTTCTTC.

V gene TRBV28 combines with J gene TRBJ1-1, with D uncertain. V was clipped by 5 bases and J by 10 bases, with 11 bases between them. Germline-derived CDR1 and CDR2 are MDHEN and SYDVKM. This CDR3 is built from 11 residues. CDR3 sequence (DNA): TGTGCCAGCAGTACGAGAACTAGAGCTTTCTTT. It specifies CASSTRTRAFF. The variable domain in full, with the rest retrieved from reference TRBV28 and TRBJ1-1, is DVKVTQSSRYLVKRTGEKVFLECVQDMDHENMFWYRQDPGLGLRLIYFSYDVKMKEKGDIPEGYSVSREKKERFSLILESASTNQTSMYLCASSTRTRAFFGQGTRLTVV.